This passage covers 29 T cell receptor beta chains from one sample sequenced in a study of cytomegalovirus exposure and HLA in healthy donors. The primer mix had 60 Vbeta and 13 Jbeta primers. Some clones are missing from TCRdb's copy, which holds only in-frame ones; the method was immunoSEQ multiplex PCR. The table shows 100,000 to 150,000 clones, with roughly 70% occurring only once. The sequencing sample was made of PBMCs. Every receptor here comes from a man in his forties in good health and CMV-seropositive.

V usage is TRBV25-1 and J usage is TRBJ1-2, with TRBD1 as a possible D gene (5 bases). The V end was cut by 1 base, the J end by 3 bases, with 9 bases between. The CDR3 extends over 14 amino acids. Germline lookup yields CDR1 MGHDK and CDR2 SYGVNS. The CDR3 region is CASSESPGHYGYTF. CDR3 sequence (DNA): TGTGCCAGCAGTGAATCGCCAGGGCACTATGGCTACACCTTC.

J is TRBJ2-2 and V is TRBV4-2; perhaps TRBD2 as D (5 bases). Deletions cut 4 bases from V and 2 bases from J, with 5 bases between. Germline CDR1 LGHNA, CDR2 YNFKEQ. The CDR3 is 13 residues long. The CDR3 nucleotides read TGTGCCAGCAGCCGGACTAACACCGGGGAGCTGTTTTTT. This gives the protein CASSRTNTGELFF.

The chain joins TRBV19 to TRBJ1-5; TRBD1 matches 8 bases. The CDR3 has 16 residues. Germline CDR1 reads LNHDA; CDR2 reads SQIVND (reference sequence). With V trimmed by 5 bases and J by 3 bases, 9 bases remained unmatched. The CDR3 loop reads CASSPRTGSDNQPQHF. The CDR3 nucleotides read TGTGCCAGTAGTCCGCGGACAGGGTCGGACAATCAGCCCCAGCATTTT.

This clone was seen a handful of times. This sequence joins TRBV7-9 and TRBJ2-3, with TRBD1 as a possible D gene (6 bases). Germline V gives CDR1 SEHNR, CDR2 FQNEAQ (reference sequence). The CDR3 extends over 15 amino acids. Trimming pared 6 bases from V and 3 bases from J, leaving 16 bases between. The CDR3 DNA sequence: TGTGCCAGCAGTACACACAGGGTGAAGACAGATACGCAGTATTTT. This sequence encodes CASSTHRVKTDTQYF.

The V gene is TRBV29-1, the J gene TRBJ2-1; possibly TRBD1 for D (5 bases). V gave up 7 bases and J gave up 0 bases, with 13 bases separating them. Looked up from germline, CDR1 is SQVTM and CDR2 is ANQGSEA. This CDR3 has 14 amino acids. The CDR3 DNA reads TGCAGCGGGGCAGGGTACAGCTCCTACAATGAGCAGTTCTTC. It yields the protein CSGAGYSSYNEQFF.

The chain carries TRBV11-2 and TRBJ1-5; 9 positions match TRBD1. V trimming: 1 base; J trimming: 2 bases; junction bases outside the gene matches: 3. The CDR3 loop spans 16 amino acids. Germline-derived CDR1 and CDR2 are SGHAT and FQNNGV. The CDR3 spells CASSLGTGEGNQPQHF. The CDR3 bases are TGTGCCAGCAGCTTAGGGACAGGGGAGGGCAATCAGCCCCAGCATTTT.

As concerns this clone: Mismatch with germline at one junction end may stem from a read error. V usage is TRBV7-9 and J usage is TRBJ2-7, with D possibly being TRBD1 or TRBD2 (5 bases each). Germline values: CDR1 SEHNR, CDR2 FQNEAQ (reference sequence). CDR3 length: 16 residues. CDR3 sequence (DNA): TGTTCCAGCAGCTTAGCGCTGGGGCTCTCACCGTACGAGCAGTACTTC. This sequence encodes CSSSLALGLSPYEQYF.

This chain connects TRBV19 to TRBJ1-5; TRBD1 matches at 10 bases. This CDR3 spans 15 amino acids. Per the germline V gene, CDR1 is LNHDA and CDR2 is SQIVND (reference sequence). V lost 7 bases, J lost 4 bases, and 7 bases stayed unmatched. CDR3 sequence: CASKGGTGENQPQHF. CDR3 nucleotide sequence: TGTGCCAGTAAGGGTGGGACAGGGGAAAATCAGCCCCAGCATTTT.

V gene TRBV6-6 combines with J gene TRBJ2-5; 11 bases fit TRBD2. This CDR3 spans 15 amino acids. The germline V gene encodes CDR1 MNHNY and CDR2 SVGAGI (reference sequence). With 5 bases clipped from V and 5 bases from J, the junction kept 7 bases outside the gene matches. The CDR3 DNA reads TGTGCCAGCAGTGCCGGGACTAGCGGAGGGGAGACCCAGTACTTC. Translation: CASSAGTSGGETQYF.

A single count supports this clone. V usage is TRBV15 and J usage is TRBJ2-5; D gene uncertain. Matching the DNA end better, TRBJ2-7 makes the J call doubtful. The CDR3 runs 15 residues. In germline, CDR1 is LNHNV, CDR2 YYDKDF (reference sequence). CDR3 residues: CATSRDIQNTYEQYF. For the CDR3, the DNA is TGTGCCACCAGCAGAGATATACAGAACACGTACGAGCAGTACTTC.

This clone has only one observation. This chain connects TRBV5-1 to TRBJ2-7; 7 bases agree with TRBD2. Germline V gene data show CDR1 as SGHRS and CDR2 as YFSETQ. V lost 1 base and J lost 0; bases outside the gene matches: 1. This CDR3 contains 14 residues. This chain's CDR3 is CASSLRGDSYEQYF. The CDR3 nucleotides read TGCGCCAGCAGCTTGCGGGGGGACTCCTACGAGCAGTACTTC.

The chain uses TRBV6-5 and TRBJ1-1, with D possibly matching TRBD1 (6 bases). Germline assignment: CDR1 MNHEY and CDR2 SVGAGI. Trimming left V 6 bases short and J 2 bases short, with 13 bases between. The CDR3 covers 14 residues. The CDR3 DNA reads as TGTGCCAGCAGAGCAAGGGGGGGAAACACTGAAGCTTTCTTT. Translating it yields CASRARGGNTEAFF.

The rearrangement joins TRBV11-2 to TRBJ2-1; 12 bases agree with TRBD2. V was clipped by 5 bases and J by 10 bases; unmatched bases: 6. This CDR3 has 14 amino acids. Germline V gene lookup returns CDR1 SGHAT and CDR2 FQNNGV. As DNA, the CDR3 is TGTGCCAGCAGCAGGACTAGCGGGGCCAGGGAGCAGTTCTTC. Its protein product is CASSRTSGAREQFF.

The gene calls are TRBV27 and TRBJ1-1, with 10 bases fitting TRBD1. Germline lookup yields CDR1 MNHEY and CDR2 SMNVEV (reference sequence). Losses at the gene ends were 3 bases for V and 1 base for J; bases not matched to a gene: 2. The CDR3 has 15 amino acids. The CDR3 is CASSLGQGPNTEAFF. The CDR3 DNA follows: TGTGCCAGCAGTTTGGGACAGGGGCCGAACACTGAAGCTTTCTTT.

The chain couples TRBV28 to TRBJ1-5; TRBD1 matches 10 bases. CDR1 is MDHEN, CDR2 SYDVKM, per germline. The V gene end was trimmed by 7 bases and the J gene end by 4 bases; junction bases not matched to a gene: 13. The CDR3 spans 17 residues. CDR3 sequence reads: CASKETAGTGVNQPQHF. The CDR3 nucleotides are TGTGCCAGCAAGGAAACCGCCGGGACAGGGGTTAATCAGCCCCAGCATTTT.

The chain is built from TRBV6-5 and TRBJ1-1; no clear D. Trimming shortened V by 4 bases and J by 3 bases, and 12 bases separated the two germline ends. This CDR3 has 14 residues. Germline V gene lookup returns CDR1 MNHEY and CDR2 SVGAGI. Written as DNA, the CDR3 is TGTGCCAGCAGTTTCCTTGGAGGGCACACTGAAGCTTTCTTT. Its protein product is CASSFLGGHTEAFF.

The V call is TRBV28, the J call TRBJ1-5; D gene uncertain. This CDR3 region has 13 residues. CDR1 is MDHEN and CDR2 is SYDVKM in the germline V gene. Trimming removed 7 bases from V and 7 bases from J, with 14 bases in between. In DNA, the CDR3 is TGTGCCAGCACCCTGGATTTGCGGCAGCCCCAGCATTTT. Protein product: CASTLDLRQPQHF. The entire variable domain, with the rest obtained from reference TRBV28 and TRBJ1-5, is as follows: DVKVTQSSRYLVKRTGEKVFLECVQDMDHENMFWYRQDPGLGLRLIYFSYDVKMKEKGDIPEGYSVSREKKERFSLILESASTNQTSMYLCASTLDLRQPQHFGDGTRLSIL.

The chain uses TRBV4-1 and TRBJ2-3; D possibly corresponds to TRBD1 (6 bases). With 5 bases removed from V and 2 bases from J, the gap between germline ends came to 14 bases. CDR3 size: 15 residues. From germline, CDR1 is MGHRA and CDR2 YSYEKL. The CDR3 DNA reads TGCGCCAGCAGCGCGTTTGGGGGCCTCACAGATACGCAGTATTTT. Its protein is CASSAFGGLTDTQYF.

J is TRBJ2-1 and V is TRBV27; 7 bases line up with TRBD2. Germline values: CDR1 MNHEY, CDR2 SMNVEV (reference sequence). The CDR3 covers 15 residues. J was trimmed by 0 bases and V by 6 bases; bases with no gene match: 5. CDR3 loop: CASRPGLNSYNEQFF. The CDR3, as DNA: TGTGCCAGCAGGCCGGGACTAAACTCCTACAATGAGCAGTTCTTC.

This clone turned up a few times. This chain joins TRBV11-3 and TRBJ1-2, with a possible D match to TRBD1 (6 bases). Trimming removed 2 bases from V and 4 bases from J, with 11 bases in between. This CDR3 is built from 14 residues. The germline V gene encodes CDR1 SGHNT and CDR2 YENEEA. CDR3 in DNA: TGTGCCAGCAGCTTAAATGGACAGACCTATGGCTACACCTTC. Translating gives CASSLNGQTYGYTF.

The chain combines TRBV7-9 with TRBJ2-3; 10 bases align to TRBD1. This CDR3 is built from 17 residues. Germline CDR1 reads SEHNR; CDR2 reads FQNEAQ (reference sequence). Trimming removed 2 bases from V and 5 bases from J; junction bases left unmatched: 10. The CDR3: CASSLRQGALELDTQYF. As DNA, the CDR3 is TGTGCCAGCAGCTTACGACAGGGGGCTTTGGAGTTAGATACGCAGTATTTT.

The chain is built from TRBV27 and TRBJ2-7; 9 bases are shared with TRBD1. The J segment lost 12 bases and the V segment lost 5 bases, leaving 8 bases of the junction unmatched. The CDR3 is 12 residues long. Looked up from germline, CDR1 is MNHEY and CDR2 is SMNVEV (reference sequence). CDR3 region: CASSTLTGGSYF. Here the CDR3 DNA reads TGTGCCAGCAGTACCCTCACAGGGGGCTCGTACTTC.

DNA of the CDR3: TGTGCCATCAGTGAACCGGGACAGGGCTACAATGAGCAGTTCTTC. Encoded protein: CAISEPGQGYNEQFF. V usage is TRBV10-3 and J usage is TRBJ2-1, with 9 bases identical to TRBD1. Germline CDR1 ENHRY, CDR2 SYGVKD. The CDR3 consists of 15 residues. The J segment lost 3 bases and the V segment lost 3 bases, leaving 3 bases of the junction unmatched.

V gene TRBV10-3 combines with J gene TRBJ1-1; 10 nucleotides align to TRBD1. The CDR3 is made up of 14 amino acids. The trim removed 7 bases at V and 10 bases at J, leaving 12 bases unmatched. CDR1 and CDR2 (germline): ENHRY, SYGVKD. The CDR3 reads CAINPGTGARVAFF. The CDR3 DNA is TGTGCCATCAACCCCGGGACAGGGGCGCGGGTAGCTTTCTTT.

The chain uses TRBV14 and TRBJ1-5; D is unresolved. Trimming took 2 bases from V and 4 from J, leaving 6 bases between them. The CDR3 consists of 13 residues. The germline gives CDR1 SGHDN, CDR2 FVKESK. The CDR3 bases are TGTGCCAGCAGCCAATCGGGGAATCAGCCCCAGCATTTT. Residues: CASSQSGNQPQHF.

This clone was detected a few times. The chain links TRBV6-1 to TRBJ1-6; D perhaps matches TRBD1 (6 bases). The CDR3 is 13 amino acids. Germline V CDR1 and CDR2: MNHNS, SASEGT. The germline V and J ends were trimmed by 7 bases and 9 bases, with 13 bases remaining between them. The CDR3 coding sequence is TGTGCCAGCACGACAACAGGGATTTCACCCCTCCACTTT. Translating gives CASTTTGISPLHF.

V and J are TRBV10-3 and TRBJ2-1; 13 bases match TRBD2. Germline V gene data show CDR1 as ENHRY and CDR2 as SYGVKD. Trimming removed 0 bases from V and 6 bases from J; junction bases left unmatched: 8. The CDR3 contains 18 residues. The CDR3 spells CAISESELAGGLPNEQFF. DNA of the CDR3: TGTGCCATCAGTGAGTCGGAACTAGCGGGAGGGCTCCCCAATGAGCAGTTCTTC.

This chain connects TRBV7-9 to TRBJ2-1, with 11 bases lining up with TRBD1. Trimming removed 4 bases from V and 9 bases from J; junction bases left unmatched: 8. CDR1 and CDR2 from the germline V gene are SEHNR and FQNEAQ (reference sequence). The CDR3 has 15 amino acids. The DNA for the CDR3 is TGTGCCAGCAGCTCCCCGGACAGGGGGCGGGGTGAGCAGTTCTTC. This gives the protein CASSSPDRGRGEQFF.

This clone is a singleton in its sample. V gene TRBV30 combines with J gene TRBJ2-5; 8 bases are a match to TRBD1. CDR1 is GTSNPN, CDR2 SVGIG, per germline (reference sequence). Trimming at V came to 0 bases and at J to 6 bases, leaving 3 bases not matched to a gene. The CDR3 has 13 residues. This chain's CDR3 is CAWSVLRGQTQYF. The DNA of the CDR3 is TGTGCCTGGAGTGTACTCAGGGGGCAGACCCAGTACTTC.